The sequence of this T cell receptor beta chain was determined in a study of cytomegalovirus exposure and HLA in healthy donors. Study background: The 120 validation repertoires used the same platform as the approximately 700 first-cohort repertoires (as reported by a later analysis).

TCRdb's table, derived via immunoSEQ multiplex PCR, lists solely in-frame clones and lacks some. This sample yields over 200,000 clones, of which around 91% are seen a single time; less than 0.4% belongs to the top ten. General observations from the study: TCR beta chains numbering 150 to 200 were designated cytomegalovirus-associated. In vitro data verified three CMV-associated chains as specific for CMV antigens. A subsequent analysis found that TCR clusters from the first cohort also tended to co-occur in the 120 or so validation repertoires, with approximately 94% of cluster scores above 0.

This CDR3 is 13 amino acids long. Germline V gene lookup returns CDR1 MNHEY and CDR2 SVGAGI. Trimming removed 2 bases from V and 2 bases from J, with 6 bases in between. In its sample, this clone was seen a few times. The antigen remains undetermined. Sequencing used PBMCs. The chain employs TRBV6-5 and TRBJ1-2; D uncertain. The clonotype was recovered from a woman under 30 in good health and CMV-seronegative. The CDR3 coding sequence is TGTGCCAGCAGTTACGGCAGGAACTATGGCTACACCTTC. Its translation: CASSYGRNYGYTF.